The T cell receptor beta chain under discussion was sequenced for a study of T cell responses to AZD1222 COVID-19 vaccine. J gave up 8 bases and V 5 bases, and 18 bases lay outside the gene matches. Germline V CDR1 and CDR2: SGHVS, FQNEAQ. There are 17 residues in the CDR3. The repertoire was sequenced with immunoSEQ multiplex PCR; TCRdb's copy has only in-frame clones and lacks some. The sample gives about 140,000 clones, over 85% of which show up once; about 5% is in the top ten. The sequence derives from an adult in good health. Source: peripheral blood, taken on day 0 of AZD1222 vaccination. The J gene is TRBJ2-1, the V gene TRBV7-8, with TRBD1 matching 7 bases. The CDR3: CASSHLSVPQGDDEQFF. The CDR3 bases are TGTGCCAGCAGCCACCTGTCGGTTCCGCAGGGGGACGATGAGCAGTTCTTC.